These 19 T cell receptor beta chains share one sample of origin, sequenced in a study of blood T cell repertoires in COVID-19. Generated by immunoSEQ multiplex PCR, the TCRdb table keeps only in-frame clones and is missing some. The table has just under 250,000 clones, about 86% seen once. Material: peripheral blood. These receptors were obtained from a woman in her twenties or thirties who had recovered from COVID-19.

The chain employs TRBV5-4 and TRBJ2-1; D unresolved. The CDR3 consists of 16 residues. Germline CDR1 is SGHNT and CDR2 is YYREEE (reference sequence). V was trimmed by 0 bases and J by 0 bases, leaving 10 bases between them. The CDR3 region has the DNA TGTGCCAGCAGCTTGGCCATCAAGAGCTCCTACAATGAGCAGTTCTTC. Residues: CASSLAIKSSYNEQFF.

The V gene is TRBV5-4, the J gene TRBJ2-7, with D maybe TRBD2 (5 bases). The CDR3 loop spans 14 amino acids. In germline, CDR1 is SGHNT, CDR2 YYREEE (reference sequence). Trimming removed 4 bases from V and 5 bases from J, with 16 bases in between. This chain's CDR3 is CASSPDGSADEQYF. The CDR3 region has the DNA TGTGCCAGCAGCCCCGATGGGAGTGCAGACGAGCAGTACTTC.

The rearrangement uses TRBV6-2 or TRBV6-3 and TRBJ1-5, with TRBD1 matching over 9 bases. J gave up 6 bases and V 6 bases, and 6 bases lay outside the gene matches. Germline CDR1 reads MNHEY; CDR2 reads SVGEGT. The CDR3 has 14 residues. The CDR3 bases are TGTGCCAGCAGCCGACAGGGGGGAAGTCAGCCCCAGCATTTT. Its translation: CASSRQGGSQPQHF.

This CDR3 is CASSVGGSGGYNTGELFF. The CDR3 DNA reads as TGTGCCAGCAGCGTAGGAGGTAGCGGGGGGTATAACACCGGGGAGCTGTTTTTT. The rearrangement uses TRBV9 and TRBJ2-2; 10 bases match TRBD2. The CDR3 is made up of 18 amino acids. Germline V CDR1 and CDR2: SGDLS, YYNGEE. The V and J ends lost 0 bases and 2 bases, in that order; junction bases with no gene match: 7. The entire variable domain, with the rest obtained from reference TRBV9 and TRBJ2-2, is as follows: DSGVTQTPKHLITATGQRVTLRCSPRSGDLSVYWYQQSLDQGLQFLIQYYNGEERAKGNILERFSAQQFPDLHSELNLSSLELGDSALYFCASSVGGSGGYNTGELFFGEGSRLTVL.

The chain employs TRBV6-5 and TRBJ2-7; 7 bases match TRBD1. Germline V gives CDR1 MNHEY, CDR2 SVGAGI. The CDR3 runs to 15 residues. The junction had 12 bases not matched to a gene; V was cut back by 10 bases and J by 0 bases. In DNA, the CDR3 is TGTGCCACTCACGCGGACAGGAGAAGCTCCTACGAGCAGTACTTC. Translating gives CATHADRRSSYEQYF.

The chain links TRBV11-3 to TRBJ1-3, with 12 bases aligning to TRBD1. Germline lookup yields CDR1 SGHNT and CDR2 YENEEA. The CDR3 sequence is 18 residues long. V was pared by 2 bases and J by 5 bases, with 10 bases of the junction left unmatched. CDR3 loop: CASSLHPGTGGERNTIYF. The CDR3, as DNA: TGTGCCAGCAGCTTACACCCCGGGACAGGGGGCGAAAGAAACACCATATATTTT.

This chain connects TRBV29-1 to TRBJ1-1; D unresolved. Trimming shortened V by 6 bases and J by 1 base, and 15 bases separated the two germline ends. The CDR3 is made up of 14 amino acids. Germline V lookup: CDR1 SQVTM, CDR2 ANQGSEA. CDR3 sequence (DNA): TGCAGCGTAGGAGGAACTCGAGGGAACACTGAAGCTTTCTTT. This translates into CSVGGTRGNTEAFF.

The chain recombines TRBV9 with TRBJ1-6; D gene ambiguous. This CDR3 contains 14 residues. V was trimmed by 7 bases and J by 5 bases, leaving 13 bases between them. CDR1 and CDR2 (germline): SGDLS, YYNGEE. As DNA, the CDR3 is TGTGCCAGCGGAGAGGGTAGGGATAATTCACCCCTCCACTTT. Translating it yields CASGEGRDNSPLHF.

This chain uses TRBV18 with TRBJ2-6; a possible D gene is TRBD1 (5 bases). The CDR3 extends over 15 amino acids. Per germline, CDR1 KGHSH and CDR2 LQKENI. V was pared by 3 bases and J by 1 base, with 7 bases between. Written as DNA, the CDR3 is TGTGCCAGCTCACCCAGGGTATCTGGGGCCAACGTCCTGACTTTC. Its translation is CASSPRVSGANVLTF.

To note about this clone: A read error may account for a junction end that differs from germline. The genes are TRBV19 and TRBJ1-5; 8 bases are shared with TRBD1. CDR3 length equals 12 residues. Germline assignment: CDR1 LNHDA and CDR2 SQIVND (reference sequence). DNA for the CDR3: TGTGCCAGTAGCTCCCCCACGCAGGGGGCGAATTTT. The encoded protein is CASSSPTQGANF.

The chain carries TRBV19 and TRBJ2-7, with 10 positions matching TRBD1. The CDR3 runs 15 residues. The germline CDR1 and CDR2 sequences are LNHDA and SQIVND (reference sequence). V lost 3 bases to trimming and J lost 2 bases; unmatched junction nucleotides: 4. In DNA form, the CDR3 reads TGTGCCAGTAGTATGCGCGGGACAGGGGCCTACGAGCAGTACTTC. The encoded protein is CASSMRGTGAYEQYF.

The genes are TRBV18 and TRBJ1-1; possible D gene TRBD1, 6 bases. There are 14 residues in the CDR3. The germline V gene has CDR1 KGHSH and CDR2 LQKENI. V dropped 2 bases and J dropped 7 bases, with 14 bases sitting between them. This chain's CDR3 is CASSPSAGGHEAFF. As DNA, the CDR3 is TGTGCCAGCTCACCATCGGCGGGGGGCCATGAAGCTTTCTTT.

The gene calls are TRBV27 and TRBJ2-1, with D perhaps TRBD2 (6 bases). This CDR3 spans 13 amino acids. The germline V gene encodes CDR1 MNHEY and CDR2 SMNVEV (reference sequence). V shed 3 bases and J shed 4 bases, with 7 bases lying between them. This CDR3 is CASSLEGYNEQFF. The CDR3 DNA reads TGTGCCAGCAGTTTGGAGGGTTACAATGAGCAGTTCTTC.

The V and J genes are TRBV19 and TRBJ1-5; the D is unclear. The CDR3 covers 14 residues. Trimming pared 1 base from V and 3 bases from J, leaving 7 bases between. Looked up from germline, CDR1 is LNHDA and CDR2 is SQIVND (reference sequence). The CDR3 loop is CASSIGAYNQPQHF. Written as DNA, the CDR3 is TGTGCCAGTAGTATAGGGGCGTACAATCAGCCCCAGCATTTT.

The CDR3 region is CATSLRQSVGLFF. DNA of the CDR3: TGTGCCACCAGCCTCCGACAGTCCGTCGGGCTGTTTTTT. The gene calls are TRBV15 and TRBJ2-2, with a weak D call TRBD1 (5 bases). V gave up 5 bases and J gave up 13 bases, with 17 bases separating them. Germline loops: CDR1 LNHNV, CDR2 YYDKDF (reference sequence). The CDR3 spans 13 residues.

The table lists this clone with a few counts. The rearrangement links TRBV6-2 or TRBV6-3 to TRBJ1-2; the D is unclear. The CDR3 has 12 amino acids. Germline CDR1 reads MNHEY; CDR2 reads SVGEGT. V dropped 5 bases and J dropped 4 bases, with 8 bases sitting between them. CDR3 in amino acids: CASSTATYGYTF. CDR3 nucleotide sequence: TGTGCCAGCAGTACAGCTACCTATGGCTACACCTTC.

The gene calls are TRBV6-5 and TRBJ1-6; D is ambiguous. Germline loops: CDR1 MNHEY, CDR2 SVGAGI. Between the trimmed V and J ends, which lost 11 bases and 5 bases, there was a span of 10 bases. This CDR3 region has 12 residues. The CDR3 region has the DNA TGTGCCTCGGGAAGGAATAATTCACCCCTCCACTTT. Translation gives CASGRNNSPLHF.

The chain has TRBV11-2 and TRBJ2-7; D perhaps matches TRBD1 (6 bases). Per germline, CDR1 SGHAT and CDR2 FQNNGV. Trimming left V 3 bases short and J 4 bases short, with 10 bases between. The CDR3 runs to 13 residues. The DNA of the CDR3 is TGTGCCAGCAGCTTCGGACAGAAATACGAGCAGTACTTC. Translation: CASSFGQKYEQYF.

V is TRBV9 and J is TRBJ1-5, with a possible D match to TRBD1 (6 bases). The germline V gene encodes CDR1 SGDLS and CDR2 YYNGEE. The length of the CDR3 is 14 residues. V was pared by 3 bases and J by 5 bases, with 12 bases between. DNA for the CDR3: TGTGCCAGCAGCGATGGACAGTCTGATCAGCCCCAGCATTTT. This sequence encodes CASSDGQSDQPQHF.